The 32 T cell receptor beta chains below all came from one sample that was sequenced in a study of T cell changes during pregnancy in multiple sclerosis. Generated by immunoSEQ multiplex PCR, the TCRdb table keeps only in-frame clones and is missing some. The sample lists about 24,000 clones, around four fifths seen once, with 15% to 18% in the top ten. The specimen comprised CD8+ T cells from peripheral blood mononuclear cells, sampled in the first trimester of pregnancy. These receptors originate from a female donor in good health, enrolled as a control in a pregnancy study.

The chain recombines TRBV4-2 with TRBJ2-3, with D possibly matching TRBD2 (6 bases). With 2 bases removed from V and 8 bases from J, the gap between germline ends came to 17 bases. The CDR3 totals 15 residues. The germline V gene encodes CDR1 LGHNA and CDR2 YNFKEQ. The CDR3 here is CASSQPERAQVTQYF. DNA for the CDR3: TGTGCCAGCAGCCAACCTGAGCGGGCACAAGTTACGCAGTATTTT.

The chain links TRBV27 to TRBJ2-1; 10 bases are shared with TRBD1. The CDR3 covers 15 residues. V trimming: 4 bases; J trimming: 4 bases; junction bases outside the gene matches: 4. Germline values: CDR1 MNHEY, CDR2 SMNVEV (reference sequence). The CDR3 protein is CASSSPGQGYNEQFF. CDR3 coding DNA: TGTGCCAGCAGTTCACCGGGACAGGGGTACAATGAGCAGTTCTTC.

The J gene is TRBJ2-4, the V gene TRBV14, with a possible D match to TRBD2 (7 bases). The V end was cut by 1 base, the J end by 14 bases, with 15 bases between. The CDR3 is 13 residues long. The germline V gene encodes CDR1 SGHDN and CDR2 FVKESK. CDR3 sequence reads: CASSQAPGGDEYF. The DNA for the CDR3 is TGTGCCAGCAGCCAAGCCCCGGGGGGCGATGAGTACTTC.

This clone came up a few times. The rearrangement joins TRBV27 to TRBJ1-5; D call uncertain. CDR1 is MNHEY and CDR2 is SMNVEV in the germline V gene (reference sequence). The V and J ends lost 3 bases and 4 bases respectively, with 4 bases between them. The CDR3 covers 12 residues. The CDR3 spells CASSFSNQPQHF. The DNA of the CDR3 is TGTGCCAGCAGTTTTAGTAATCAGCCCCAGCATTTT.

In its sample, this clone ranks as large. The chain is built from TRBV14 and TRBJ1-4; TRBD1 matches 9 bases. This CDR3 is 18 amino acids long. Per the germline V gene, CDR1 is SGHDN and CDR2 is FVKESK. V shed 2 bases and J 1 base; nucleotides not matched to a gene: 8. The CDR3 DNA reads TGTGCCAGCAGCCAAAGGACAGGGGAGGGAGGAACTAATGAAAAACTGTTTTTT. Its protein is CASSQRTGEGGTNEKLFF.

This rearrangement joins TRBV19 to TRBJ1-1; D not certain. V gave up 3 bases and J gave up 0 bases, with 11 bases separating them. The CDR3 has 15 amino acids. Germline lookup yields CDR1 LNHDA and CDR2 SQIVND (reference sequence). The CDR3, as DNA: TGTGCCAGTAGTATTGAGGGAACAATGAACACTGAAGCTTTCTTT. Amino acid sequence: CASSIEGTMNTEAFF. The variable domain in full, with the rest retrieved from reference TRBV19 and TRBJ1-1, is DGGITQSPKYLFRKEGQNVTLSCEQNLNHDAMYWYRQDPGQGLRLIYYSQIVNDFQKGDIAEGYSVSREKKESFPLTVTSAQKNPTAFYLCASSIEGTMNTEAFFGQGTRLTVV.

The rearrangement joins TRBV4-3 to TRBJ1-2, with D possibly TRBD1 on 5 matching bases. Germline V gene lookup returns CDR1 LGHNA and CDR2 YSLEER. CDR3 length: 16 residues. V was shortened by 0 bases and J by 3 bases, with 14 bases between the two germline ends. Here the CDR3 DNA reads TGCGCCAGCAGCCAAGATAAGGGATCGACAGACTATGGCTACACCTTC. The encoded protein is CASSQDKGSTDYGYTF.

CDR3 residues: CASSETGTEAFF. The CDR3 nucleotides read TGTGCCAGCAGTGAAACGGGGACTGAAGCTTTCTTT. The chain couples TRBV2 to TRBJ1-1; D gene uncertain. CDR1 is SNHLY and CDR2 is FYNNEI in the germline V gene. The CDR3 runs 12 residues. The V end was cut by 2 bases, the J end by 5 bases, with 6 bases between.

This chain connects TRBV11-2 to TRBJ2-1; a possible D gene is TRBD1 (5 bases). Germline loops: CDR1 SGHAT, CDR2 FQNNGV. The V end lost 6 bases, the J end lost 6 bases, and 12 bases lay between the germline ends. The CDR3 has 13 residues. CDR3 sequence (DNA): TGTGCCAGCAGTTCTCGACAGAGCAATGAGCAGTTCTTC. Protein sequence: CASSSRQSNEQFF.

This clone occurred once. This rearrangement joins TRBV11-2 to TRBJ2-5; TRBD1 matches 9 bases. From germline, CDR1 is SGHAT and CDR2 FQNNGV. The CDR3 is 14 residues long. With V trimmed by 2 bases and J by 5 bases, 3 bases remained unmatched. This CDR3 is CASSLRQGVETQYF. DNA for the CDR3: TGTGCCAGCAGCTTAAGACAGGGGGTCGAGACCCAGTACTTC.

The rearrangement joins TRBV5-4 to TRBJ2-2, with 9 bases that match TRBD1. J lost 6 bases, V lost 4 bases, and 10 bases had no gene match. Germline CDR1 reads SGHNT; CDR2 reads YYREEE (reference sequence). The CDR3 length is 16 residues. The CDR3 nucleotides are TGTGCCAGCAGCCAAGATTGGGGACAGGGTGCCGGGGAGCTGTTTTTT. Amino acids: CASSQDWGQGAGELFF. Full variable domain (missing parts from reference TRBV5-4 and TRBJ2-2): ETGVTQSPTHLIKTRGQQVTLRCSSQSGHNTVSWYQQALGQGPQFIFQYYREEENGRGNFPPRFSGLQFPNYSSELNVNALELDDSALYLCASSQDWGQGAGELFFGEGSRLTVL.

The chain employs TRBV18 and TRBJ1-5, with D possibly matching TRBD1 (6 bases). Germline-derived CDR1 and CDR2 are KGHSH and LQKENI. The ends were cut back, 0 bases at V and 6 bases at J, with 12 bases in the middle. The CDR3 is 15 amino acids. The CDR3 region has the DNA TGTGCCAGCTCACCACCGGGGGGGGGCGGTCAGCCCCAGCATTTT. Translation: CASSPPGGGGQPQHF.

The J gene is TRBJ1-5, the V gene TRBV2, with 9 bases aligning to TRBD1. CDR3 size: 15 residues. From germline, CDR1 is SNHLY and CDR2 FYNNEI. J was trimmed by 0 bases and V by 7 bases; bases with no gene match: 4. The CDR3 bases are TGTGCCAGCACCTGGACAGGGGCTAGCAATCAGCCCCAGCATTTT. Translated: CASTWTGASNQPQHF.

The rearrangement joins TRBV27 to TRBJ2-1; 12 nucleotides align to TRBD2. V was pared by 5 bases and J by 9 bases, with 8 bases of the junction left unmatched. The CDR3 consists of 15 residues. Germline lookup yields CDR1 MNHEY and CDR2 SMNVEV (reference sequence). Here the CDR3 reads CASSPRTSGNGEQFF. CDR3 DNA sequence: TGTGCCAGCAGTCCCCGGACTAGCGGGAACGGTGAGCAGTTCTTC.

The chain recombines TRBV14 with TRBJ2-1; TRBD2 matches at 11 bases. This CDR3 has 17 amino acids. The V segment lost 2 bases and the J segment 5 bases; nucleotides outside the gene matches: 8. CDR1 is SGHDN, CDR2 FVKESK, per germline. CDR3 DNA sequence: TGTGCCAGCAGCCAACCTAGCGGGGGGCCCGTTCACAATGAGCAGTTCTTC. Protein product: CASSQPSGGPVHNEQFF.

This sequence joins TRBV5-1 and TRBJ2-7; 7 bases are shared with TRBD1. Germline-derived CDR1 and CDR2 are SGHRS and YFSETQ. V dropped 1 base and J dropped 3; count of bases not matched to a gene: 4. CDR3 length: 14 residues. Here the CDR3 reads CASSLRQGVYEQYF. As DNA, the CDR3 is TGCGCCAGCAGCTTGAGGCAGGGGGTCTACGAGCAGTACTTC.

The V call is TRBV27, the J call TRBJ1-2, with D perhaps TRBD1 (5 bases). This CDR3 contains 12 residues. Germline lookup yields CDR1 MNHEY and CDR2 SMNVEV (reference sequence). The V end was cut by 5 bases, the J end by 10 bases, with 14 bases between. The chain's CDR3 is CASSQGAGDYTF. In DNA, the CDR3 is TGTGCCAGCAGTCAAGGTGCGGGGGACTACACCTTC.

The rearrangement uses TRBV6-4 and TRBJ2-1, with a tentative D call TRBD2 (5 bases). Trimming pared 4 bases from V and 0 bases from J, leaving 13 bases between. The CDR3 has 16 amino acids. Germline lookup yields CDR1 MRHNA and CDR2 SNTAGT. The CDR3 DNA sequence: TGTGCCAGCAGTGTACTAGGTGAGAGCTCCTACAATGAGCAGTTCTTC. Its protein is CASSVLGESSYNEQFF.

V and J are TRBV6-5 and TRBJ1-2, with 8 bases fitting TRBD1. The CDR3 totals 15 residues. Looked up from germline, CDR1 is MNHEY and CDR2 is SVGAGI. V gave up 3 bases and J gave up 4 bases; unmatched junction bases: 7. The CDR3 region has the DNA TGTGCCAGCAGTTATTCGCAGGGGGCGGTCTATGGCTACACCTTC. As protein: CASSYSQGAVYGYTF.

This sequence joins TRBV10-2 and TRBJ1-1; 9 nucleotides line up with TRBD1. V shed 0 bases and J 0 bases; nucleotides not matched to a gene: 8. This CDR3 region has 18 residues. The germline CDR1 and CDR2 sequences are WSHSY and SAAADI. The CDR3 DNA reads as TGCGCCAGCAGTGAGTCGAACAGGGGGCGCGGGATGAACACTGAAGCTTTCTTT. This sequence encodes CASSESNRGRGMNTEAFF.

The V call is TRBV4-3, the J call TRBJ1-6; D is unclear. V gave up 0 bases and J gave up 8 bases, with 11 bases separating them. The CDR3 spans 15 residues. Germline CDR1 is LGHNA and CDR2 is YSLEER. The CDR3 coding sequence is TGCGCCAGCAGCCAAGATCCCGGGGTCGATTCACCCCTCCACTTT. Translating gives CASSQDPGVDSPLHF.

The gene calls are TRBV7-2 and TRBJ1-2; D gene unclear. Trimming stripped 5 bases from V and 0 bases from J, with 16 bases between. The CDR3 runs to 16 residues. CDR1 and CDR2 from the germline V gene are SGHTA and FQGNSA. The CDR3 protein is CASSNPGYGANYGYTF. In DNA form, the CDR3 reads TGTGCCAGCAGCAATCCGGGGTACGGAGCTAACTATGGCTACACCTTC.

The gene calls are TRBV7-2 and TRBJ2-7; D not certain. The CDR3 has 12 amino acids. The germline CDR1 and CDR2 sequences are SGHTA and FQGNSA. V was cut by 5 bases and J by 4 bases, with 9 bases left in between. The CDR3 spells CASSLETYEQYF. CDR3 nucleotide sequence: TGTGCCAGCAGCCTCGAAACATACGAGCAGTACTTC.

The chain's CDR3 is CASSSAGETQYF. The CDR3, as DNA: TGTGCCAGCAGCTCCGCGGGGGAGACCCAGTACTTC. The gene calls are TRBV28 and TRBJ2-5; possibly TRBD2 for D (6 bases). V shed 6 bases and J shed 5 bases, with 10 bases lying between them. This CDR3 comprises 12 residues. Germline lookup yields CDR1 MDHEN and CDR2 SYDVKM.

V gene TRBV4-1 combines with J gene TRBJ1-1; D not certain. Germline lookup yields CDR1 MGHRA and CDR2 YSYEKL. The CDR3 has 13 residues. V gave up 1 base and J gave up 10 bases, with 13 bases separating them. The CDR3 region is CASSQGIAGPAFF. The CDR3, as DNA: TGCGCCAGCAGCCAAGGGATCGCGGGCCCAGCTTTCTTT.

The CDR3 loop is CASSFRPAGFEQYF. CDR3 in DNA: TGTGCCAGCAGCTTCAGACCCGCGGGTTTCGAGCAGTACTTC. The gene calls are TRBV9 and TRBJ2-7, with TRBD2 as a possible D gene (5 bases). The CDR3 is 14 residues long. Germline V lookup: CDR1 SGDLS, CDR2 YYNGEE. V dropped 4 bases and J dropped 6 bases, with 17 bases sitting between them.

The chain couples TRBV6-1 to TRBJ2-2, with 7 positions matching TRBD1. V gave up 6 bases and J gave up 3 bases; unmatched junction bases: 7. The CDR3 contains 15 residues. Germline V gene lookup returns CDR1 MNHNS and CDR2 SASEGT. CDR3: CASSTGTAHTGELFF. The CDR3, as DNA: TGTGCCAGCAGCACCGGGACAGCCCACACCGGGGAGCTGTTTTTT.

The V call is TRBV10-3, the J call TRBJ1-6, with 9 nucleotides matching TRBD1. CDR1 and CDR2 from the germline V gene are ENHRY and SYGVKD. The CDR3 has 18 amino acids. Trimming cost V 3 bases and J 2 bases; bases outside gene matches: 8. Written as DNA, the CDR3 is TGTGCCATCAGTGACCGGGAACAGGGGGCAACCTATAATTCACCCCTCCACTTT. Translation gives CAISDREQGATYNSPLHF.

The rearrangement links TRBV9 to TRBJ2-1, with a weak D call TRBD1 (5 bases). V was trimmed by 0 bases and J by 1 base, leaving 11 bases between them. Germline CDR1 SGDLS, CDR2 YYNGEE. The CDR3 covers 16 residues. For the CDR3, the DNA is TGTGCCAGCAGCGTAGGGGTCAGGGTGTCCTACAATGAGCAGTTCTTC. This translates into CASSVGVRVSYNEQFF. Full variable domain (missing parts from reference TRBV9 and TRBJ2-1): DSGVTQTPKHLITATGQRVTLRCSPRSGDLSVYWYQQSLDQGLQFLIQYYNGEERAKGNILERFSAQQFPDLHSELNLSSLELGDSALYFCASSVGVRVSYNEQFFGPGTRLTVL.

This chain connects TRBV4-1 to TRBJ1-2; D ambiguous. Trimming removed 0 bases from V and 6 bases from J, with 14 bases in between. Looked up from germline, CDR1 is MGHRA and CDR2 is YSYEKL. The CDR3 spans 15 residues. CDR3 sequence: CASSQDQPGTDGYTF. CDR3 nucleotide sequence: TGCGCCAGCAGCCAAGATCAACCAGGTACGGATGGCTACACCTTC.

This sequence joins TRBV5-1 and TRBJ1-3, with 10 positions matching TRBD1. There are 16 residues in the CDR3. V was clipped by 1 base and J by 0 bases; unmatched bases: 1. Germline V gene sequence: CDR1 SGHRS, CDR2 YFSETQ. CDR3 sequence (DNA): TGCGCCAGCAGCTTGCGGACAGGGGGCTCTGGAAACACCATATATTTT. Its protein is CASSLRTGGSGNTIYF.

J is TRBJ2-3 and V is TRBV6-4; 8 positions agree with TRBD2. V lost 3 bases, J lost 2 bases, and 4 bases stayed unmatched. This CDR3 region has 15 residues. Germline V CDR1 and CDR2: MRHNA, SNTAGT. For the CDR3, the DNA is TGTGCCAGCAGTGAAGGTAGCGGGACCACAGATACGCAGTATTTT. Translating gives CASSEGSGTTDTQYF.